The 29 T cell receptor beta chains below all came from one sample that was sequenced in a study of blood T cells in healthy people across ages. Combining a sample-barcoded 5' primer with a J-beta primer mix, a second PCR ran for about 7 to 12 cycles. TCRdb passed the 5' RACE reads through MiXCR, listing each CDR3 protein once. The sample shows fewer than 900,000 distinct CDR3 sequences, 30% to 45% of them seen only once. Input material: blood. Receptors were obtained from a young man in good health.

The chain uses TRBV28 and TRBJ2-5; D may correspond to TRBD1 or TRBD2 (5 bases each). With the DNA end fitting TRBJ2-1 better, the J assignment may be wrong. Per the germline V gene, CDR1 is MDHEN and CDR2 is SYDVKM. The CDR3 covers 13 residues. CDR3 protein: CASKGPYQETQFF. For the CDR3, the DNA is TGTGCCAGCAAGGGACCGTACCAAGAGACCCAGTTCTTC.

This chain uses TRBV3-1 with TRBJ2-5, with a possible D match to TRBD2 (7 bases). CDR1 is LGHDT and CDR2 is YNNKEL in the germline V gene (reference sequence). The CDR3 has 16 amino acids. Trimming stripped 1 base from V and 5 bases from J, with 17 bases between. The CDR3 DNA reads TGTGCCAGCAGCCAAGGGGACGGGGGGCTTGGGGAGACCCAGTACTTC. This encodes CASSQGDGGLGETQYF.

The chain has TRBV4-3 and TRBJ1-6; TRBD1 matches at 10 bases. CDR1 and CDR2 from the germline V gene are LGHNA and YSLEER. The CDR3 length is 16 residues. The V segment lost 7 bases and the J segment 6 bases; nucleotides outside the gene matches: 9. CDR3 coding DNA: TGCGCCAGCACCCTTAACCGGGACAGGGGTAATTCACCCCTCCACTTT. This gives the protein CASTLNRDRGNSPLHF.

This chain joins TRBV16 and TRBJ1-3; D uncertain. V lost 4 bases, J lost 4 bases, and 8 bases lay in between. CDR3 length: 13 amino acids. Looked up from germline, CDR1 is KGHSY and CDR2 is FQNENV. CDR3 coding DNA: TGTGCCAGCAGCCGGTCGACGGGAAACACCATATATTTT. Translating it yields CASSRSTGNTIYF.

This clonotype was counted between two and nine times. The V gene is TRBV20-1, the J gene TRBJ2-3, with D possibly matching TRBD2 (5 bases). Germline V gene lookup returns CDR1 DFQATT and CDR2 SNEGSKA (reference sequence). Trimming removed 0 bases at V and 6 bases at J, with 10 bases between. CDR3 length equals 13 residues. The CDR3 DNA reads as TGCAGTGCTAGAGACAGCGGACCCGATACGCAGTATTTT. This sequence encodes CSARDSGPDTQYF.

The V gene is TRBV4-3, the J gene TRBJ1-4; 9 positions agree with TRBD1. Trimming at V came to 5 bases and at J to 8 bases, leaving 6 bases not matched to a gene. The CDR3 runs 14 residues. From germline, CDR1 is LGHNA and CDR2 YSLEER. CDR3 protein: CASSSRQGEEKLFF. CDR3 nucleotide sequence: TGCGCCAGCAGCTCCCGACAGGGGGAGGAAAAACTGTTTTTT.

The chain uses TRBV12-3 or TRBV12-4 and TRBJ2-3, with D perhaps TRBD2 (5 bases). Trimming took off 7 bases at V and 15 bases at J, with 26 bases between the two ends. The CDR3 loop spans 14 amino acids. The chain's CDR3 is CASTTGVNADTEYF. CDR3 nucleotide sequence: TGTGCCAGCACCACCGGGGTCAACGCAGATACGGAATATTTT.

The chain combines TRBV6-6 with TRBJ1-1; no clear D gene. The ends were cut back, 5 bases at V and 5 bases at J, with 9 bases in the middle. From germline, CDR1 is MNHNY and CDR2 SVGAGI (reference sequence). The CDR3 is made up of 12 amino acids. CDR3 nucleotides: TGTGCCAGCAGTCCCGTGGCTACTGAAGCTTTCTTT. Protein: CASSPVATEAFF.

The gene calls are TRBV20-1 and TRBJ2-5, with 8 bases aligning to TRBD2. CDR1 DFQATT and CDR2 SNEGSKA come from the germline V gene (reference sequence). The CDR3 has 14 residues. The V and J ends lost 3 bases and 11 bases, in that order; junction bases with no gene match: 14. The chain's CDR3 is CSASGGAGYNEQYF. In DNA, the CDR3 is TGCAGTGCTAGCGGGGGGGCCGGGTACAATGAGCAGTACTTC.

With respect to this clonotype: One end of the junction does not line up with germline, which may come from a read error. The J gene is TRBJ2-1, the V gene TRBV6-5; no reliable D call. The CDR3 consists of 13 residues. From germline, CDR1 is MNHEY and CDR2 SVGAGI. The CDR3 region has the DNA TGTGCCAGCAGTGACTCGGCGGTGAATGAGCAGTTCTTC. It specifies CASSDSAVNEQFF.

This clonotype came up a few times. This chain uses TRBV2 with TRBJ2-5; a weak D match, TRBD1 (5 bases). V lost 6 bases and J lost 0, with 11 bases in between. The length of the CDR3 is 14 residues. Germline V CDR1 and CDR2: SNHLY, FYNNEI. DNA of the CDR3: TGTGCCAGCAGCCCAGACAGATACCAAGAGACCCAGTACTTC. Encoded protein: CASSPDRYQETQYF. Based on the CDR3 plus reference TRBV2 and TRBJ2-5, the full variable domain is EPEVTQTPSHQVTQMGQEVILRCVPISNHLYFYWYRQILGQKVEFLVSFYNNEISEKSEIFDDQFSVERPDGSNFTLKIRSTKLEDSAMYFCASSPDRYQETQYFGPGTRLLVL.

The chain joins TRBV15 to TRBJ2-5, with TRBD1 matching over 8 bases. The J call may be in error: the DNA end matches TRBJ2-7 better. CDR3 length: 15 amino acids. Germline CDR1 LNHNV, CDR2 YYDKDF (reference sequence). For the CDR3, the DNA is TGTGCCACCAGCGGTAAACAGGGGGGATTGAACGAGCAGTACTTC. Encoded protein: CATSGKQGGLNEQYF.

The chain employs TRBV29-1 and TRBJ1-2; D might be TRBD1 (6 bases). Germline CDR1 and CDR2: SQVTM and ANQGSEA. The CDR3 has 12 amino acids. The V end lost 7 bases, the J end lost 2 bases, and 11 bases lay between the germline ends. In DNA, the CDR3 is TGCAGCGCCGGGGACAAGAACTATGGCTACACCTTC. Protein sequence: CSAGDKNYGYTF.

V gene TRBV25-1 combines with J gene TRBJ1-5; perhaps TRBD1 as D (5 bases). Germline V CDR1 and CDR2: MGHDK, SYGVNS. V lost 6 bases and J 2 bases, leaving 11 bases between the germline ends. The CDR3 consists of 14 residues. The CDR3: CASRASGGNQPQHF. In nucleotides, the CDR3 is TGTGCCAGCAGGGCCTCGGGGGGCAATCAGCCCCAGCATTTT. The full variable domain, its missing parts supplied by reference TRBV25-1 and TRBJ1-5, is EADIYQTPRYLVIGTGKKITLECSQTMGHDKMYWYQQDPGMELHLIHYSYGVNSTEKGDLSSESTVSRIRTEHFPLTLESARPSHTSQYLCASRASGGNQPQHFGDGTRLSIL.

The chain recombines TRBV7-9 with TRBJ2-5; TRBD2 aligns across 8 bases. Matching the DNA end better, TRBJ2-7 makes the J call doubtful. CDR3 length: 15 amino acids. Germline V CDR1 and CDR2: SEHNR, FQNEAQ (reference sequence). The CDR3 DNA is TGTGCCAGCAGCTCCACTAGCGGACTATCCTACGAGCAGTACTTC. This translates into CASSSTSGLSYEQYF.

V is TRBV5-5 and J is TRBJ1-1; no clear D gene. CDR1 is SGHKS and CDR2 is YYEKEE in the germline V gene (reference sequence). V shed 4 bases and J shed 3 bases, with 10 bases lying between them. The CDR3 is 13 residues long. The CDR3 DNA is TGTGCCAGCAGCCAAGTAGGGTACACTGAAGCTTTCTTT. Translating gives CASSQVGYTEAFF. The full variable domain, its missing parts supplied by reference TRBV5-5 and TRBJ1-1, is DAGVTQSPTHLIKTRGQQVTLRCSPISGHKSVSWYQQVLGQGPQFIFQYYEKEERGRGNFPDRFSARQFPNYSSELNVNALLLGDSALYLCASSQVGYTEAFFGQGTRLTVV.

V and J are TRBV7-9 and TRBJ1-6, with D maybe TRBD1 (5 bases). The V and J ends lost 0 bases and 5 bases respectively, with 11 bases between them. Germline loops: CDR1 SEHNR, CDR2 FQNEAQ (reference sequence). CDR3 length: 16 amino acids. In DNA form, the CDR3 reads TGTGCCAGCAGCTTAGCGCGGGGGGGGAATAATTCACCCCTCCACTTT. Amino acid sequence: CASSLARGGNNSPLHF.

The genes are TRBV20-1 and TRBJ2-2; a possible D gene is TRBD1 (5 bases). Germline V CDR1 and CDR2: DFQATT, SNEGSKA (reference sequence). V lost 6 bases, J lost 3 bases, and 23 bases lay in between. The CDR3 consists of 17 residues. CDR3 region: CSASLMSGGAHTGELFF. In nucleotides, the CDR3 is TGCAGTGCCTCTCTTATGTCCGGTGGGGCGCACACCGGGGAGCTGTTTTTT.

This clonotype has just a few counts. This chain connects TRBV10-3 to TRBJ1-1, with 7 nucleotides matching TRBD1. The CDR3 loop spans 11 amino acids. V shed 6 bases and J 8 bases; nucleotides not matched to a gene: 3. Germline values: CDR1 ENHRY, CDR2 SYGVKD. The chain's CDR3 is CAISSTGEAFF. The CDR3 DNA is TGTGCCATCAGCTCGACAGGGGAAGCTTTCTTT.

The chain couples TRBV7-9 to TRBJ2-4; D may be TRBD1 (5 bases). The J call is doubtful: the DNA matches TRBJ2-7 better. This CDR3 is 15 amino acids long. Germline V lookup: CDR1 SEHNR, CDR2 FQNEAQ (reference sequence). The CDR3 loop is CASSPSQGSCGEQYF. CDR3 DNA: TGTGCCAGCAGCCCCTCGCAGGGCAGCTGTGGCGAGCAGTACTTC.

The CDR3 region is CASSGQGRGEKLFF. CDR3 DNA sequence: TGTGCCAGCAGCGGACAGGGCCGCGGTGAAAAACTGTTTTTT. The chain uses TRBV7-8 and TRBJ1-4, with 8 bases aligning to TRBD1. This CDR3 comprises 14 residues. Germline V CDR1 and CDR2: SGHVS, FQNEAQ. Trimming removed 5 bases from V and 7 bases from J; junction bases left unmatched: 6.

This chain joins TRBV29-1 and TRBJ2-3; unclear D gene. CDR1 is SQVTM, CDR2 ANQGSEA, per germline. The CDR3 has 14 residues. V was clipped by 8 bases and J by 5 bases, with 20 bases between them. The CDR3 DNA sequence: TGCAGCAGTAAAACTCTCAACTTGGGAGATACGCAGTATTTT. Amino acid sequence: CSSKTLNLGDTQYF.

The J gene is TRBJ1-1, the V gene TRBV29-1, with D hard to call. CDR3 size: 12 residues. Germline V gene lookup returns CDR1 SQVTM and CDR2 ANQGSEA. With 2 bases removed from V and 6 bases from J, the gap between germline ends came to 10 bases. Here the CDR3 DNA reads TGCAGCGTTGAATCCCGGGGAGCTGAAGCTTTCTTT. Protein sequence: CSVESRGAEAFF.

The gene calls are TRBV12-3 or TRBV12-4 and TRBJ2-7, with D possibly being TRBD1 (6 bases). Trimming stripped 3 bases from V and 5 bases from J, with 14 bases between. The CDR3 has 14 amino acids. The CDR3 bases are TGTGCCAGCAGTTTGCGGCAGGGGACCCACGAGCAGTACTTC. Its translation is CASSLRQGTHEQYF.

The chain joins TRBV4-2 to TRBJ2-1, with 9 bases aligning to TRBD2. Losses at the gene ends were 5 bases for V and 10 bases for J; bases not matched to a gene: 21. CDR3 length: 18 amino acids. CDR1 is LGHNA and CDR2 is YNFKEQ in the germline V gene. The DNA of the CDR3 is TGTGCCAGCAGCACACGATCCGCCACAGGGGCTAGCGGGATCGAGCAGTTCTTC. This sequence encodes CASSTRSATGASGIEQFF.

The CDR3 sequence: CSVGWRGRGKLFF. The CDR3 nucleotides are TGCAGCGTTGGCTGGAGGGGACGTGGAAAACTGTTTTTT. J is TRBJ1-4 and V is TRBV29-1; D may be TRBD1 (5 bases). The CDR3 totals 13 residues. V was shortened by 4 bases and J by 10 bases, with 16 bases between the two germline ends. Looked up from germline, CDR1 is SQVTM and CDR2 is ANQGSEA.

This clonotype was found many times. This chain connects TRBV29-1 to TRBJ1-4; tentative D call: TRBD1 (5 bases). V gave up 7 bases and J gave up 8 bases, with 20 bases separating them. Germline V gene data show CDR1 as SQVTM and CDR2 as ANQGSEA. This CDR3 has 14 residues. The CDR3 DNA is TGCAGCGCTGCCCTCGGGGGGTTGGACGAAAAACTGTTTTTT. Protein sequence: CSAALGGLDEKLFF.

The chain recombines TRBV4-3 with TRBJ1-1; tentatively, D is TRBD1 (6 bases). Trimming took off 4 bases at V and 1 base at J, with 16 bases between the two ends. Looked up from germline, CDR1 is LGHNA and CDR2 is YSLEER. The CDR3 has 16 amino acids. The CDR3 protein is CASSLGDPRGNTEAFF. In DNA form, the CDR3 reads TGCGCCAGCAGCCTGGGGGACCCCAGGGGGAACACTGAAGCTTTCTTT.

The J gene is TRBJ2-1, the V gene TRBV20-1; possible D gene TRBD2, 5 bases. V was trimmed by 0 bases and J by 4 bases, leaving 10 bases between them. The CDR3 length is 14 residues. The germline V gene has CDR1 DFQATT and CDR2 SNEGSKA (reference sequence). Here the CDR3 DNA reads TGCAGTGCTAGAGAAAGCGGAGAGTACAATGAGCAGTTCTTC. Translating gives CSARESGEYNEQFF.